This TCR beta chain appears in the sequencing data of a study of shared clonotypes between healthy human individuals. The CDR3 totals 14 residues. CDR1 is MGHRA, CDR2 YSYEKL, per germline. Trimming cost V 0 bases and J 2 bases, with 5 bases left between them. This clone was observed once. Samples underwent the assay at deep level. How the authors handled the data: Junction-only sequences without quality scores came from ImmunoSEQ, so filtering differed. Measured with immunoSEQ multiplex PCR; TCRdb has only the in-frame clones, and not every one. D and trimming were read from the DNA, whereas the V and J calls and clone size are those reported in that table. The data contain some 500,000 clones, 79% of them singletons.

The receptor was isolated from a woman between 40 and 55 years old in good health. Some clones in this sample may be carry-over from other donors' samples. The V call is TRBV4-1, the J call TRBJ1-3; the D is unclear. Source material: PBMCs. The CDR3 is CASSQENTGNTIYF. CDR3 nucleotide sequence: TGCGCCAGCAGCCAAGAGAACACTGGAAACACCATATATTTT.